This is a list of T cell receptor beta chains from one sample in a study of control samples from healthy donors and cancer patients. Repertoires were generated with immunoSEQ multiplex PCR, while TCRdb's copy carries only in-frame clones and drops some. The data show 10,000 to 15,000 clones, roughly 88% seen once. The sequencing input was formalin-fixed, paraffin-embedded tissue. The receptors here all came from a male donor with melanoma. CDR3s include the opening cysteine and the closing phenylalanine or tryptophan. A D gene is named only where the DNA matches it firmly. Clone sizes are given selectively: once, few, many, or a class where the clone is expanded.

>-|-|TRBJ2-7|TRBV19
TGTGCCAGTAGTATAGATCAAGACCGAAAGTACGAGCAGTACTTC
CASSIDQDRKYEQYF
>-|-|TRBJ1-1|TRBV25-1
TGTGCCAGCAGTGATCGGGTTCACACTGAAGCTTTCTTT
CASSDRVHTEAFF
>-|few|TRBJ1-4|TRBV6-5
TGTGCCAGCAGTTACAGGGTGGGAAATGAAAAACTGTTTTTT
CASSYRVGNEKLFF
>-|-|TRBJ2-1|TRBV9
TGTGCCAGCAGCCCCTTTGGAGGTCACAATGAGCAGTTCTTC
CASSPFGGHNEQFF
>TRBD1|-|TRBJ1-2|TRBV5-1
TGCGCCAGCAGCTTAACGACCGGGACAGACTATGGCTACACCTTC
CASSLTTGTDYGYTF
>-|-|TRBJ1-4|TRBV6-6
TGTGCCAGCAGCGGGTCTAGTGGGGGTCAACTGTTTTTT
CASSGSSGGQLFF
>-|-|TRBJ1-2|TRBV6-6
TGTGCCAGCAGTTACGGGGGGACTAACTATGGCTACACCTTC
CASSYGGTNYGYTF
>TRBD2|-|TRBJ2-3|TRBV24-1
TGTGCCACCCACAGCGGGAGAGACACAGATACGCAGTATTTT
CATHSGRDTDTQYF
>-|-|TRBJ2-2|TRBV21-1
TGTGCCAGCAGCAAAGCGCAAGTTCGGGAGGCAGGTCTCCATGCGAACACCGGGGAGCTGTTTTTT
CASSKAQVREAGLHANTGELFF
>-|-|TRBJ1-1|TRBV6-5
TGTGCCAGCAGTTACTCGACTTGGCGGGACACTGAAGCTTTCTTT
CASSYSTWRDTEAFF
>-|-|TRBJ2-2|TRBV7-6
TGTGCCAGCAGCCCAGGGGACACAGCCACCGGGGAGCTGTTTTTT
CASSPGDTATGELFF
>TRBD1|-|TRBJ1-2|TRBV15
TGTGCCACCAGCAGAATCGGGACAGGAACTAACTATGGCTACACCTTC
CATSRIGTGTNYGYTF
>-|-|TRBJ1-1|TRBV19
TGTGCCAGTAATGAGGTAGTGAACACTGAAGCTTTCTTT
CASNEVVNTEAFF
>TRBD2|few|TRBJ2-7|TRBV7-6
TGTGCCAGCAGCTTAGAGACTAGCGGACACTACGAGCAGTACTTC
CASSLETSGHYEQYF
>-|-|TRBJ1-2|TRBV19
TGTGCCAGTAGTCCCGAGCGGGGTCCTAACTATGGCTACACCTTC
CASSPERGPNYGYTF
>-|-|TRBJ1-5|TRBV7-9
TGTGCCAGCAGCTTCCTGGGCGGCAATCAGCCCCAGCATTTT
CASSFLGGNQPQHF
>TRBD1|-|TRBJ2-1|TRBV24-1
TGTGCCACCAGTGCAAGGACAGGGCGTGTTTCCGATGAGCAGTTCTTC
CATSARTGRVSDEQFF
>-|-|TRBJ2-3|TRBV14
TGTGCCAGCAGCCAAGAGCGACGGAGGAGCACAGATACGCAGTATTTT
CASSQERRRSTDTQYF